This T cell receptor (beta chain) was sequenced during a study of blood T cells in healthy people across ages. Whole-study context: About one barcoded TCR beta cDNA was captured per two T cells.

With 5 bases removed from V and 0 bases from J, the gap between germline ends came to 12 bases. The germline gives CDR1 SEHNR, CDR2 FQNEAQ (reference sequence). The CDR3 totals 15 residues. It was with a sample-barcoded 5' primer and a J-beta primer mix that a second PCR of roughly 6 to 11 cycles was run. TCRdb redid the calling of the 5' RACE reads with MiXCR, one entry per CDR3 protein. The data show hundreds of thousands of distinct CDR3 sequences, 45% to 60% seen once. Many counts were recorded for this clonotype. Its target is unknown. Whole-study results and caveats: Both naive CD4+ cell counts and diversity were greater in long-lived donors than in aged donors. Age showed a roughly linear inverse relationship with TCR beta diversity per million T cells. Any changes in expanded clonotypes were possibly confounded, as donor CMV status remained unknown.

This chain joins TRBV7-9 and TRBJ2-3; D is ambiguous. The TCR sequence derives from a woman of 80 years or more in good health. Sequencing was performed on blood. CDR3 region: CASSQTGRSTDTQYF. CDR3 nucleotides: TGTGCCAGCAGCCAGACTGGGCGGAGCACAGATACGCAGTATTTT.